This TCR beta chain was recorded in a study of blood T cell repertoires in COVID-19. Study-level background: Whether acute or convalescent, the COVID-19 samples came from the United States, Italy and Spain. PBMCs, B-cell-depleted T cells, or T cells were the source of the cDNA or gDNA that made up the material.

The CDR3 extends over 15 amino acids. From germline, CDR1 is MNHEY and CDR2 SVGAGI. J lost 5 bases, V lost 10 bases, and 10 bases had no gene match. Study processing details: Counts of nucleated cells, estimated from reference gene primer amplification, were obtained. Assay used: immunoSEQ multiplex PCR; TCRdb lists only in-frame clones, some missing. V, J and clone size are those of that table, while D and trimming were read from the DNA. The table lists approximately 310,000 clones, over 75% of them singletons, with around 8% in the top ten. This sequence originates from a woman between 50 and 59 years old who had recovered from COVID-19. The chain uses TRBV6-5 and TRBJ2-5, with 13 nucleotides matching TRBD2. The sequencing input was peripheral blood. CDR3 protein: CATTRLAGGGETQYF. CDR3 sequence (DNA): TGTGCCACCACCCGACTAGCGGGGGGTGGGGAGACCCAGTACTTC.